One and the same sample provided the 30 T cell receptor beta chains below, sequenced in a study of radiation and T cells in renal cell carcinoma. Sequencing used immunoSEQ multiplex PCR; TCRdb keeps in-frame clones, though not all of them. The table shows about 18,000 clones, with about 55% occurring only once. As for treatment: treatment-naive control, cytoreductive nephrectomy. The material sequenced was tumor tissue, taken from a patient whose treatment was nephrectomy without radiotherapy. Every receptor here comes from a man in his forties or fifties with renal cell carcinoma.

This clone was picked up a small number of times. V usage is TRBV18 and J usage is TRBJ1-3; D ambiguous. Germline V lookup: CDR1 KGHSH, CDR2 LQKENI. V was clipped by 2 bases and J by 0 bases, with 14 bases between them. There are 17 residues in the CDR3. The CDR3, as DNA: TGTGCCAGCTCACCAATCGGGGATCCCAGCTCTGGAAACACCATATATTTT. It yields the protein CASSPIGDPSSGNTIYF.

As DNA, the CDR3 is TGTGCCAGCAGAGCGGGGGGCAGGGGGTACGAGCAGTACTTC. Amino acids: CASRAGGRGYEQYF. V usage is TRBV6-5 and J usage is TRBJ2-7, with 9 bases fitting TRBD2. The V and J ends lost 6 bases and 4 bases, in that order; junction bases with no gene match: 7. Germline values: CDR1 MNHEY, CDR2 SVGAGI. The CDR3 has 14 residues.

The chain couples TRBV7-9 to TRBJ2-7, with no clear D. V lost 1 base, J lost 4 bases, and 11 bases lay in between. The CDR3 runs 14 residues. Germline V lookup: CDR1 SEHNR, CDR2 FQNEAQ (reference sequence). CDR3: CASSLGVETYEQYF. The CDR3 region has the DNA TGTGCCAGCAGCTTAGGGGTGGAGACGTACGAGCAGTACTTC.

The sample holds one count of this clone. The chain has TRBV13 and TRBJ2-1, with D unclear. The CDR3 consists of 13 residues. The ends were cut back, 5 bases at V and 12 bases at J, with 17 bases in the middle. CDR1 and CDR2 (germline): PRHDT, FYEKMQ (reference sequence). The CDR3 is CASSPTPRPPQFF. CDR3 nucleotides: TGTGCCAGCAGCCCAACCCCAAGACCCCCGCAGTTCTTC.

The CDR3 coding sequence is TGTGCCAGCAGCCCTGGACTAGCGGGAGGGACCCCGGGGCAGTACTTC. As protein: CASSPGLAGGTPGQYF. The V gene is TRBV7-8, the J gene TRBJ2-5; TRBD2 aligns across 15 bases. The CDR3 covers 16 residues. The J segment lost 11 bases and the V segment lost 5 bases, leaving 12 bases of the junction unmatched. Germline loops: CDR1 SGHVS, CDR2 FQNEAQ.

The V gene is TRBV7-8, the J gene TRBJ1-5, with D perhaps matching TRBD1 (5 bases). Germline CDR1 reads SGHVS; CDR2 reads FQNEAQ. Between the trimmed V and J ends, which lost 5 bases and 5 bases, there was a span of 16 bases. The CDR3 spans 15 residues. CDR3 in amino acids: CASSPPGGGYQPQHF. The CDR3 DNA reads TGTGCCAGCAGCCCCCCGGGGGGTGGATATCAGCCCCAGCATTTT.

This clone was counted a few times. CDR3: CASIGVRYEQYF. The CDR3, as DNA: TGTGCCAGCATCGGGGTTCGCTACGAGCAGTACTTC. The V and J genes are TRBV13 and TRBJ2-7; D is possibly TRBD2 (5 bases). The CDR3 runs to 12 residues. Per germline, CDR1 PRHDT and CDR2 FYEKMQ (reference sequence). The germline V and J ends were trimmed by 7 bases and 3 bases, with 10 bases remaining between them.

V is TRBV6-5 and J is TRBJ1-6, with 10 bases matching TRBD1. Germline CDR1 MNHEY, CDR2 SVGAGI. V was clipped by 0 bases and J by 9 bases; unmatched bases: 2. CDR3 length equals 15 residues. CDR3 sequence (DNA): TGTGCCAGCAGTTACTCGGGACAGGGGCCTTCACCCCTCCACTTT. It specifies CASSYSGQGPSPLHF.

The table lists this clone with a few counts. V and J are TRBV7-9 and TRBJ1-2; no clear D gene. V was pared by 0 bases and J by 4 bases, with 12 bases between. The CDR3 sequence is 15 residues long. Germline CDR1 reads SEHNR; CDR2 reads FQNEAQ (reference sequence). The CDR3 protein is CASSLAASGFYGYTF. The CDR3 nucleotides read TGTGCCAGCAGCTTAGCGGCGAGTGGGTTCTATGGCTACACCTTC.

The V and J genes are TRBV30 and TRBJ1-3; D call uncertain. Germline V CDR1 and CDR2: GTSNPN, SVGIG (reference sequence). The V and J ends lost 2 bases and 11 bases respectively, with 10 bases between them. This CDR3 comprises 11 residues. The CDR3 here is CAWSTTGAIYF. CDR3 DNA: TGTGCCTGGAGTACTACCGGGGCCATATATTTT.

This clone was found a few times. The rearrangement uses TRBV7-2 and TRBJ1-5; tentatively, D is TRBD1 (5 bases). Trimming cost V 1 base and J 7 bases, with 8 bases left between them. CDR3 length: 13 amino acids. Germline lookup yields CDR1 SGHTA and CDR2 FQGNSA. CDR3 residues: CASSLEGEQPQHF. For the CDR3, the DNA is TGTGCCAGCAGCTTAGAAGGGGAGCAGCCCCAGCATTTT. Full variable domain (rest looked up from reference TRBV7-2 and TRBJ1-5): GAGVSQSPSNKVTEKGKDVELRCDPISGHTALYWYRQSLGQGLEFLIYFQGNSAPDKSGLPSDRFSAERTGGSVSTLTIQRTQQEDSAVYLCASSLEGEQPQHFGDGTRLSIL.

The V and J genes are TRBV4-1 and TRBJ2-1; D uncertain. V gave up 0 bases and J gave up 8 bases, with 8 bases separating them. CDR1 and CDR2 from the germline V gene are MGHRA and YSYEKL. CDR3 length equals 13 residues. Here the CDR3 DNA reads TGCGCCAGCAGCCAAGAGGGAATCTATGAGCAGTTCTTC. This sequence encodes CASSQEGIYEQFF.

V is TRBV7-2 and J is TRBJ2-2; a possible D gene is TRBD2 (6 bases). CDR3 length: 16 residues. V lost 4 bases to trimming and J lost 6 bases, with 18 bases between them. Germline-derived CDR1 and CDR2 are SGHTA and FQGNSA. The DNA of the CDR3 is TGTGCCAGCAGCTCCCCGGTCGGGGGTTACCCCGGGGAGCTGTTTTTT. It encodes CASSSPVGGYPGELFF.

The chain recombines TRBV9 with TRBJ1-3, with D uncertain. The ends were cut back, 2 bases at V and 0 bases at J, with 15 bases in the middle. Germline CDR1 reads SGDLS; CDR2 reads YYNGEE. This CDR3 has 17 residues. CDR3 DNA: TGTGCCAGCAGCGTCGGAACTCGGCGGAGCTCTGGAAACACCATATATTTT. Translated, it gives CASSVGTRRSSGNTIYF.

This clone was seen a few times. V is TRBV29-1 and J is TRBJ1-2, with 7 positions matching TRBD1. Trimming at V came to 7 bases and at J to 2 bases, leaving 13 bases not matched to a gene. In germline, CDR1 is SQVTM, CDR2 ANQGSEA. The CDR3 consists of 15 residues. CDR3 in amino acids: CSAPQGGPSNYGYTF. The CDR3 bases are TGCAGCGCTCCCCAGGGGGGTCCGTCGAACTATGGCTACACCTTC.

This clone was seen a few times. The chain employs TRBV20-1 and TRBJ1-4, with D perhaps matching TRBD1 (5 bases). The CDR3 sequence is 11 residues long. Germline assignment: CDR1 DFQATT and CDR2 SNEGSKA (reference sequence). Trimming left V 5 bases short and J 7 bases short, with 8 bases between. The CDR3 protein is CSAGTPEKLFF. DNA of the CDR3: TGCAGTGCTGGGACGCCTGAAAAACTGTTTTTT.

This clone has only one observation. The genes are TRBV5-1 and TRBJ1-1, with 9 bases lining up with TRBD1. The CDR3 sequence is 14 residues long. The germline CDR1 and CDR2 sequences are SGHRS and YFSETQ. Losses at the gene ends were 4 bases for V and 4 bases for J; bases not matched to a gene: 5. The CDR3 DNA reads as TGCGCCAGCAGCGACCAGACAGGGGGCACTGAAGCTTTCTTT. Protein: CASSDQTGGTEAFF.

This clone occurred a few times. The CDR3 DNA reads TGTGCCAGCAGCTTTGGATGGGGCGGGAACGAGCAGTACTTC. It specifies CASSFGWGGNEQYF. The genes are TRBV5-4 and TRBJ2-7; perhaps TRBD2 as D (6 bases). CDR3 length: 14 residues. Germline V gene sequence: CDR1 SGHNT, CDR2 YYREEE (reference sequence). Trimming removed 2 bases at V and 5 bases at J, with 14 bases between.

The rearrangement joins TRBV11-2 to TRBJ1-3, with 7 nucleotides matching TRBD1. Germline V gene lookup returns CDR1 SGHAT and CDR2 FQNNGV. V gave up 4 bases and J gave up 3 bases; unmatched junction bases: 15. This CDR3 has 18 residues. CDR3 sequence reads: CASSSTPIQGVGGNTIYF. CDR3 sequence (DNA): TGTGCCAGCAGCTCCACGCCTATTCAGGGGGTGGGTGGAAACACCATATATTTT.

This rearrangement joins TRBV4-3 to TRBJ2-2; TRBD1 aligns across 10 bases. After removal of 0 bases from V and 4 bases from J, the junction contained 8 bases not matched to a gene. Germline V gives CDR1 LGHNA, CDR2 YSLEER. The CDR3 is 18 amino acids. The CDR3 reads CASSQEGTGTGVTGELFF. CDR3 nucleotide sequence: TGCGCCAGCAGCCAAGAGGGTACCGGGACAGGGGTCACCGGGGAGCTGTTTTTT.

The CDR3 loop is CSARATSSPFF. In nucleotides, the CDR3 is TGCAGTGCTAGGGCGACCTCATCGCCATTCTTC. V and J are TRBV20-1 and TRBJ2-1; D call uncertain. CDR1 and CDR2 from the germline V gene are DFQATT and SNEGSKA (reference sequence). The germline V and J ends were trimmed by 3 bases and 16 bases, with 16 bases remaining between them. CDR3 length equals 11 residues.

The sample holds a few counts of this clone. The CDR3 DNA follows: TGCGCCAGCAGCTGGACAGGGGGCCTCTACGAGCAGTACTTC. Translated, it gives CASSWTGGLYEQYF. The chain employs TRBV5-1 and TRBJ2-7; 11 bases map to TRBD1. The V gene end was trimmed by 3 bases and the J gene end by 3 bases; junction bases not matched to a gene: 2. The CDR3 runs to 14 residues. Germline CDR1 is SGHRS and CDR2 is YFSETQ.

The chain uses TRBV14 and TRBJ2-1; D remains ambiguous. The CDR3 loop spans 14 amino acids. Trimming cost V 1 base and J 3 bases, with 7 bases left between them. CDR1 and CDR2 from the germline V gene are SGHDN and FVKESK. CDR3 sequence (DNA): TGTGCCAGCAGCCAAGCCCACCACTACAATGAGCAGTTCTTC. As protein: CASSQAHHYNEQFF. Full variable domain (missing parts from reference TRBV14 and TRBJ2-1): EAGVTQFPSHSVIEKGQTVTLRCDPISGHDNLYWYRRVMGKEIKFLLHFVKESKQDESGMPNNRFLAERTGGTYSTLKVQPAELEDSGVYFCASSQAHHYNEQFFGPGTRLTVL.

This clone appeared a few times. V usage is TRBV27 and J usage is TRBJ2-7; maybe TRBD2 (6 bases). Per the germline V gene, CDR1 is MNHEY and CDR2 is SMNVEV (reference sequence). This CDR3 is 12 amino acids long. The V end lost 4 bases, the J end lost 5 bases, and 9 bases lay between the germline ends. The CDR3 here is CASSSPGDEQYF. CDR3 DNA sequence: TGTGCCAGCAGTTCCCCGGGAGACGAGCAGTACTTC.

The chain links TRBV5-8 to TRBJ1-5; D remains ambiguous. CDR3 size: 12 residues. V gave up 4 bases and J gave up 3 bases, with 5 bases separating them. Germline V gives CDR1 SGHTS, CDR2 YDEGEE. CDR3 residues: CASSVSNQPQHF. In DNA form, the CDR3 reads TGTGCCAGCAGCGTATCCAATCAGCCCCAGCATTTT. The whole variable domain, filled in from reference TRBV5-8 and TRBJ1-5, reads EAGVTQSPTHLIKTRGQQATLRCSPISGHTSVYWYQQALGLGLQFLLWYDEGEERNRGNFPPRFSGRQFPNYSSELNVNALELEDSALYLCASSVSNQPQHFGDGTRLSIL.

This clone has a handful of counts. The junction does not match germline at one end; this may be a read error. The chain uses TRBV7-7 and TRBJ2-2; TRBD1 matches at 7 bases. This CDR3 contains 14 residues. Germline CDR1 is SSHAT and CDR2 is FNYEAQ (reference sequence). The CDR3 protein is CASRIQGTTGELFF. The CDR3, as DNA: TGTGCTAGCAGAATACAGGGGACCACCGGGGAGCTGTTTTTT.

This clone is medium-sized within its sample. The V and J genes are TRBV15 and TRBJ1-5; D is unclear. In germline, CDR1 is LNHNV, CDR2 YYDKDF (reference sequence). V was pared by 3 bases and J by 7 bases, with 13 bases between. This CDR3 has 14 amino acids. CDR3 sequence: CATSRDRTQQPQHF. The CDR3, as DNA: TGTGCCACCAGCAGGGATAGAACACAGCAGCCCCAGCATTTT.

CDR3 sequence (DNA): TGTGCCAGCAGCCCAGTGGCAGTGAACACTGAAGCTTTCTTT. This gives the protein CASSPVAVNTEAFF. The chain joins TRBV7-8 to TRBJ1-1; the D is unclear. Germline V gene sequence: CDR1 SGHVS, CDR2 FQNEAQ. The V and J ends lost 5 bases and 0 bases respectively, with 10 bases between them. CDR3 length: 14 amino acids.

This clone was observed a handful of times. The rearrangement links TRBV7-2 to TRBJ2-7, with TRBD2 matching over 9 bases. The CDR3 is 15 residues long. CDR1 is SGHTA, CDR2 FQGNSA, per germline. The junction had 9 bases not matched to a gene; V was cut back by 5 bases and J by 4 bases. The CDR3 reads CASSTAGGLQYEQYF. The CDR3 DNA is TGTGCCAGCAGCACAGCGGGGGGCCTCCAGTACGAGCAGTACTTC.

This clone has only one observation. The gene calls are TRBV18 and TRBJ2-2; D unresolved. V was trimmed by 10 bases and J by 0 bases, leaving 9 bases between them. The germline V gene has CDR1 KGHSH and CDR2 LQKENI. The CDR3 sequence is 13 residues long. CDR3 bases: TGTGCCATCACAGTACCGAACACCGGGGAGCTGTTTTTT. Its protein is CAITVPNTGELFF.